The rows below give T cell receptor beta chains drawn from one sample of a study of technical replicates of blood from a few donors. The repertoire was sequenced with immunoSEQ multiplex PCR; TCRdb's copy has only in-frame clones and lacks some. The sample includes approximately 100,000 clones, 96% of them seen just once. Sequenced: T cells isolated from PBMCs. The receptors were sampled from a human donor in good health. Both conserved end residues are part of each CDR3. D genes are given only for firm matches. Only some rows state a clone size, as once, few, many or a class for expanded clones.

d_call,j_call,clone_size,v_call,cdr3_nt,cdr3_aa
-,TRBJ1-1,-,TRBV19,TGTGCCAGTAGTCGACCCGGGTGGGGGGACACTGAAGCTTTCTTT,CASSRPGWGDTEAFF
TRBD2,TRBJ2-7,-,TRBV13,TGTGCCAGCAGTCCAGGACGGGAGGGGAGGGACTTTGGGGTGCAGTACTTC,CASSPGREGRDFGVQYF
-,TRBJ1-6,-,TRBV30,TGTGCCGGGACAAGTAGCTCCTATAATTCACCCCTCCACTTT,CAGTSSSYNSPLHF
-,TRBJ2-1,-,TRBV5-1,TGCGCCAGCAGCTTGAACAGGGCCAATGAGCAGTTCTTC,CASSLNRANEQFF
TRBD2,TRBJ2-5,-,TRBV2,TGTGCCAGCAGTGGGCGGGGGGGCGATGGGACCCAGTACTTC,CASSGRGGDGTQYF
TRBD2,TRBJ2-1,-,TRBV10-3,TGTGCCATCAGTGAGTCGGCGACTAGCGCTCCCTCCTACAATGAGCAGTTCTTC,CAISESATSAPSYNEQFF
-,TRBJ2-1,-,TRBV5-4,TGTGCCAGCAGCCTAACCCACAGTTACGATGAGCAGTTCTTC,CASSLTHSYDEQFF
-,TRBJ2-5,-,TRBV6-1,TGTGCCAGCAGTGATCAAGTAGGGCCGGGCGGGGAGACCCAGTACTTC,CASSDQVGPGGETQYF
-,TRBJ2-3,-,TRBV9,TGTGCCAGCAGCTCCTCCGGGACTTCAGAAGGCACAGATACGCAGTATTTT,CASSSSGTSEGTDTQYF
TRBD1,TRBJ1-4,-,TRBV28,TGTGCCAGCAGTGTGGGCGGGACATCAAGGCAGGGGGTGGATGAAAAACTGTTTTTT,CASSVGGTSRQGVDEKLFF
TRBD2,TRBJ2-7,-,TRBV9,TGTGCCAGCAGGTTCGGTGCGGGAGGGGCCTACGAGCAGTACTTC,CASRFGAGGAYEQYF
TRBD2,TRBJ2-1,-,TRBV5-1,TGCGCCAGCAGCTTGGGCCCCACTAGCGGGGGAGAGTACAATGAGCAGTTCTTC,CASSLGPTSGGEYNEQFF
-,TRBJ2-4,-,TRBV7-2,TGTGCCAGCAGCTCCACCTCCGGGAACCAGTACTTC,CASSSTSGNQYF
-,TRBJ2-1,-,TRBV25-1,TGTGCCAGCAGTGAATCGTACGGTAGCTCCTACAATGAGCAGTTCTTC,CASSESYGSSYNEQFF
-,TRBJ2-5,-,TRBV6-5,TGTGCCAGCAGTCAAGCGGACGGCCAAGAGACCCAGTACTTC,CASSQADGQETQYF
TRBD1,TRBJ1-2,-,TRBV5-1,TGCGCCAGCAGCGAGGGACAGGGTAAGAGTAGCTATGGCTACACCTTC,CASSEGQGKSSYGYTF
-,TRBJ1-5,-,TRBV6-5,TGTGCCAGCAGTTACTCCGGTTTTGGCAATCAGCCCCAGCATTTT,CASSYSGFGNQPQHF
-,TRBJ2-1,-,TRBV4-1,TGCGCCAGCAGCCAAGATAATCATGTTAATTTAGCGATGAGGCAGTTCTTC,CASSQDNHVNLAMRQFF
-,TRBJ1-2,few,TRBV4-1,TGCGCCAGCAGGGGGGGGGACCAGGGACTTTTGGATGGCTACACCTTC,CASRGGDQGLLDGYTF
TRBD2,TRBJ2-1,-,TRBV5-1,TGCGCCAGCAGCTTGGCACTAGCGGGCGCTACTTTAAACAATGAGCAGTTCTTC,CASSLALAGATLNNEQFF
-,TRBJ2-3,-,TRBV14,TGTGCCAGCAGCCAAGATTCCCCGCATTGGGCAACGCAGTATTTT,CASSQDSPHWATQYF
-,TRBJ2-3,-,TRBV10-2,TGCGCCAGCAGTACCCCGACTAGCACAGATACGCAGTATTTT,CASSTPTSTDTQYF
TRBD2,TRBJ2-2,-,TRBV5-4,TGTGCCAGTAGAGCGGGAGGGATCGGGACCGGGGAGCTGTTTTTT,CASRAGGIGTGELFF
-,TRBJ1-5,-,TRBV7-9,TGTGCCAGCAGCTCCTCGACAGGACTTAGCAATCAGCCCCAGCATTTT,CASSSSTGLSNQPQHF
-,TRBJ1-5,-,TRBV2,TGTGCCAGCAGTGAACGGGACTCCCAAGTAGGGGCCCAGCATTTT,CASSERDSQVGAQHF
TRBD1,TRBJ1-1,-,TRBV19,TGTGCCAGTAGTGACAGGGGGGCTGAAGCTTTCTTT,CASSDRGAEAFF
TRBD1,TRBJ1-1,-,TRBV18,TGTGCCAGCTCACCACTAGGGACAGGTGCCATGAACACTGAAGCTTTCTTT,CASSPLGTGAMNTEAFF
TRBD2,TRBJ2-3,-,TRBV9,TGTGCCAGCAGCGTAGGGCGCGGGGGGAATGTAGCAGATACGCAGTATTTT,CASSVGRGGNVADTQYF
-,TRBJ2-2,-,TRBV6-1,TGTGCCAGCAGCTTATACAGGAACACCGGGGAGCTGTTTTTT,CASSLYRNTGELFF
TRBD1,TRBJ1-2,-,TRBV28,TGTGCCAGCAGTTTTTTGGTGAGACAGGGAGGCTACACCTTC,CASSFLVRQGGYTF
-,TRBJ2-5,-,TRBV29-1,TGCAGCGTTGAAAACCGGGCCGCGGGACAGACCCAGTACTTC,CSVENRAAGQTQYF
TRBD2,TRBJ2-7,-,TRBV6-1,TGTGCCAGCAGTGCGGGGCGGGAGTGGGTCGGCGAGCAGTACTTC,CASSAGREWVGEQYF
TRBD1,TRBJ1-5,once,TRBV6-6,TGTGCCAGCAGCCAACGACAGGGGGTTCAGCCCCAGCATTTT,CASSQRQGVQPQHF
TRBD1,TRBJ2-7,-,TRBV2,TGTGCCAGCTCGACAGGGGAGCGCTACGAGCAGTACTTC,CASSTGERYEQYF
-,TRBJ2-1,-,TRBV18,TGTGCCAGCTCACCACCAGTGGGCCGCTACAATGAGCAGTTCTTC,CASSPPVGRYNEQFF
-,TRBJ2-7,-,TRBV19,TGTGCCAGTGGGGACTTCTACGAGCAGTACTTC,CASGDFYEQYF
-,TRBJ1-2,-,TRBV6-4,TGTGCCAGCAGTCCTCGGGAGGGCCAAAACTATGGCTACACCTTC,CASSPREGQNYGYTF
-,TRBJ2-3,-,TRBV11-3,TGTGCCAGCAGCTTAGAGAGTGGAGGGAGAGGCGCAGATACGCAGTATTTT,CASSLESGGRGADTQYF
TRBD2,TRBJ2-3,-,TRBV6-1,TGTGCCAGCAGTGAAGTTATGGGACTAGCGGGGGCCTACACAGATACGCAGTATTTT,CASSEVMGLAGAYTDTQYF
-,TRBJ1-4,-,TRBV28,TGTGCCAGCAGCCTACAGAGCGGGACCTATAATGAAAAACTGTTTTTT,CASSLQSGTYNEKLFF
-,TRBJ2-3,-,TRBV30,TGTGCCGGCAGGGATTACACAGATACGCAGTATTTT,CAGRDYTDTQYF
TRBD2,TRBJ2-7,-,TRBV18,TGTGCCAGCTCACCTGCAGCGGGGGACTCCTACGAGCAGTACTTC,CASSPAAGDSYEQYF
-,TRBJ2-2,-,TRBV5-1,TGCGCCAGCAGCTTGGATTGGGAGCGGGACACCGGGGAGCTGTTTTTT,CASSLDWERDTGELFF
-,TRBJ2-5,-,TRBV7-9,TGTGCCAGCAGCTATGACGGGATGATGCGGGGGACCCAGTACTTC,CASSYDGMMRGTQYF
TRBD2,TRBJ2-1,-,TRBV28,TGTGCCAGCAATCTAATGGGGACTAGTATCCATGAGCAGTTCTTC,CASNLMGTSIHEQFF
TRBD1,TRBJ2-7,-,TRBV7-9,TGTGCCAGCAGCTTGGGGGCAGGGGGCTTCGAGCAGTACTTC,CASSLGAGGFEQYF
-,TRBJ2-7,-,TRBV25-1,TGTGCCAGCTCTAGTTCCTACGAGCAGTACTTC,CASSSSYEQYF
TRBD2,TRBJ2-5,-,TRBV7-9,TGTGCCAGCAGCTTAGTGGCGGGGGTTGAGACCCAGTACTTC,CASSLVAGVETQYF
TRBD1,TRBJ1-1,-,TRBV7-9,TGTGCCAGCAGCTTACCGACAGGGCTTGGGGTTTGGACTGAAGCTTTCTTT,CASSLPTGLGVWTEAFF
TRBD1,TRBJ1-2,-,TRBV5-4,TGTGCCAGCAGCTTGGACAGGGGCAGCTATGGCTACACCTTC,CASSLDRGSYGYTF
-,TRBJ1-1,-,TRBV27,TGTGCCAGCAGATACAGGGTTCTCGGAAAGAACACTGAAGCTTTCTTT,CASRYRVLGKNTEAFF
TRBD2,TRBJ2-5,once,TRBV18,TGTGCCAGCTCACTAGAGACTAGCGGGAGGGGAGAGACCCAGTACTTC,CASSLETSGRGETQYF
-,TRBJ2-7,-,TRBV6-5,TGTGCCAGCAGTTATATCCCCCTTGCTAACGAGCAGTACTTC,CASSYIPLANEQYF